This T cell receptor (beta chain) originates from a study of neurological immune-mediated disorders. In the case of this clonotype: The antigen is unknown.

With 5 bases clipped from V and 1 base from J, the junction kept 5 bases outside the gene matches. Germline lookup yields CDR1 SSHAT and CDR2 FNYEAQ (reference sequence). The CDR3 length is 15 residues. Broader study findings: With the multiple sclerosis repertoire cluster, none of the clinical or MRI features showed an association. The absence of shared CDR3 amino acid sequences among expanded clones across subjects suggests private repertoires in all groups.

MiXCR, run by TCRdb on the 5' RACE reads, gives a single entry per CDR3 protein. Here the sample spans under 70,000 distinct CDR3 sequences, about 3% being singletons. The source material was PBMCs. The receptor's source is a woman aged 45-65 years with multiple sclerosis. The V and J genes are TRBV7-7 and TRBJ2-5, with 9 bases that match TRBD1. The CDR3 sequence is CASSPMTGGQETQYF. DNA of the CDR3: TGTGCCAGCAGCCCGATGACAGGGGGCCAAGAGACCCAGTACTTC.